This is a list of T cell receptor beta chains from one sample in a study of blood T cell repertoires in COVID-19. Produced via immunoSEQ multiplex PCR; TCRdb's table is partial and in-frame only. The sample shows around 70,000 clones, 70% to 80% of them seen only once. The sequenced material came from peripheral blood. The receptors derive from a human donor in a cohort sampled during active COVID-19. Each CDR3 is given with its conserved first and last residue. Fields, in order: D gene, CDR3 length, J gene, V gene, clone size, CDR3 protein, CDR3 DNA. A D gene is named only where the DNA matches it firmly. Only some rows state a clone size, as once, few, many or a class for expanded clones.

>-|13|TRBJ1-2|TRBV5-5|-
CASSSNGNYGYTF
TGTGCCAGCAGCTCAAACGGGAACTATGGCTACACCTTC
>TRBD1|19|TRBJ1-1|TRBV4-1|-
CASSQDITGGRLRNTEAFF
TGCGCCAGCAGCCAAGATATCACAGGGGGCAGGCTACGGAACACTGAAGCTTTCTTT
>TRBD2|17|TRBJ2-1|TRBV7-9|many
CASSPPLAGAGYNEQFF
TGTGCCAGCAGCCCTCCCCTAGCGGGAGCAGGATACAATGAGCAGTTCTTC
>-|16|TRBJ1-2|TRBV4-1|few
CASSRSRDNKPYGYTF
TGCGCCAGCAGCCGGAGCCGGGACAACAAACCTTATGGCTACACCTTC
>-|16|TRBJ2-6|TRBV4-2|-
CASSMGQDSGANVLTF
TGTGCCAGCAGCATGGGACAAGACTCTGGGGCCAACGTCCTGACTTTC
>-|11|TRBJ2-7|TRBV5-6|few
CASSSFYEQYF
TGTGCCAGCAGCTCCTTCTACGAGCAGTACTTC
>-|14|TRBJ1-1|TRBV7-9|-
CASSLEGGNTEAFF
TGTGCCAGCAGCTTAGAAGGGGGGAACACTGAAGCTTTCTTT
>TRBD2|17|TRBJ2-7|TRBV5-1|medium-sized
CASSFMASGTQSYEQYF
TGCGCCAGCAGCTTTATGGCTAGCGGAACTCAATCCTACGAGCAGTACTTC
>-|15|TRBJ2-2|TRBV20-1|-
CSASPVVAWTGELFF
TGCAGTGCTAGTCCCGTAGTAGCGTGGACCGGGGAGCTGTTTTTT
>-|13|TRBJ1-2|TRBV5-6|-
CASSLWQNYGYTF
TGTGCCAGCAGCTTGTGGCAAAACTATGGCTACACCTTC
>TRBD2|14|TRBJ2-7|TRBV9|-
CASTLGLGVYEQYF
TGTGCCAGCACCTTGGGACTAGGCGTGTACGAGCAGTACTTC
>-|13|TRBJ1-5|TRBV6-5|-
CASRMASNQPQHF
TGTGCCAGCAGGATGGCCAGCAATCAGCCCCAGCATTTT
>TRBD2|18|TRBJ2-7|TRBV7-7|-
CASSCLHGRREASYEQYF
TGTGCTAGCAGCTGCCTTCATGGTCGCCGGGAGGCCTCCTACGAGCAGTACTTC
>TRBD2|17|TRBJ2-7|TRBV28|-
CASSPHGGGRAGYEQYF
TGTGCCAGCAGCCCCCACGGGGGCGGGAGGGCAGGCTACGAGCAGTACTTC
>TRBD1|14|TRBJ2-7|TRBV2|few
CASSPWTGVYEQYF
TGTGCCAGCAGTCCTTGGACAGGCGTCTACGAGCAGTACTTC
>-|14|TRBJ2-7|TRBV5-1|-
CASSLELSSYEQYF
TGCGCCAGCAGCTTGGAATTGAGCTCCTACGAGCAGTACTTC
>-|14|TRBJ2-1|TRBV5-1|-
CASSLAGNSVEQFF
TGCGCCAGCAGCTTGGCCGGGAACAGCGTGGAGCAGTTCTTC
>TRBD1|15|TRBJ2-7|TRBV6-5|-
CASSYSGQVAYEQYF
TGTGCCAGCAGTTACTCGGGACAGGTAGCCTACGAGCAGTACTTC
>-|15|TRBJ2-3|TRBV7-2|once
CASSLGGSQGGVQYF
TGTGCCAGCAGCTTGGGAGGTTCCCAGGGGGGTGTGCAGTATTTT
>-|15|TRBJ1-5|TRBV6-1|few
CASSERGGAGQPQHF
TGTGCCAGCAGTGAGAGGGGAGGCGCGGGGCAGCCCCAGCATTTT
>-|18|TRBJ1-2|TRBV11-2|-
CASSLGGLGQRTNYGYTF
TGTGCCAGCAGCTTGGGTGGGCTAGGACAGAGAACTAACTATGGCTACACCTTC
>TRBD1|17|TRBJ1-5|TRBV7-9|once
CACQAPRDRVSNQPQHF
TGTGCCTGCCAGGCCCCCCGGGACAGGGTCAGCAATCAGCCCCAGCATTTT
>TRBD2|13|TRBJ2-3|TRBV27|-
CASTSGGADTQYF
TGTGCCAGCACTTCGGGGGGGGCAGATACGCAGTATTTT
>-|14|TRBJ1-3|TRBV25-1|few
CASSDPRSGNTIYF
TGTGCCAGCAGTGACCCCCGCTCTGGAAACACCATATATTTT
>TRBD2|16|TRBJ2-5|TRBV15|-
CATKNGGLADQETQYF
TGTGCCACCAAAAACGGGGGACTAGCGGATCAAGAGACCCAGTACTTC
>TRBD2|16|TRBJ2-1|TRBV7-9|-
CASSTPPSGTYNEQFF
TGTGCCAGCAGCACCCCTCCTAGCGGTACTTACAATGAGCAGTTCTTC
>TRBD2|15|TRBJ2-7|TRBV28|-
CASSFSGFLSYEQYF
TGTGCCAGCAGTTTTAGCGGGTTTCTCTCCTACGAGCAGTACTTC
>-|13|TRBJ2-1|TRBV12-3/TRBV12-4|-
CASMPSSYNEQFF
TGTGCCAGCATGCCGAGCTCCTACAATGAGCAGTTCTTC
>-|15|TRBJ1-2|TRBV9|-
CASSVGDIANYGYTF
TGTGCCAGCAGCGTAGGGGACATTGCTAACTATGGCTACACCTTC
>-|15|TRBJ1-3|TRBV19|-
CASSMTGRSGNTIYF
TGTGCCAGTAGTATGACAGGCCGCTCTGGAAACACCATATATTTT
>-|15|TRBJ2-1|TRBV6-5|few
CASRVGTLLYNEQFF
TGTGCCAGCAGAGTTGGGACACTCCTCTACAATGAGCAGTTCTTC
>TRBD2|16|TRBJ2-1|TRBV5-1|-
CASSLAGGPGVNEQFF
TGCGCCAGCAGCTTAGCGGGAGGGCCGGGGGTCAATGAGCAGTTCTTC
>-|14|TRBJ2-7|TRBV3-1/TRBV3-2|-
CASSLPGADYEQYF
TGTGCCAGCAGCCTACCAGGGGCCGACTACGAGCAGTACTTC
>TRBD1|15|TRBJ1-4|TRBV2|-
CASAGQDRGNEKLFF
TGTGCCAGCGCAGGGCAGGACAGGGGTAACGAAAAACTGTTTTTT
>-|13|TRBJ2-7|TRBV6-5|-
CASSSRGNYEQYF
TGTGCCAGCAGTTCCAGGGGTAACTACGAGCAGTACTTC
>TRBD2|16|TRBJ2-5|TRBV6-1|-
CASSESRLAGGETQYF
TGTGCCAGCAGTGAAAGTCGGCTAGCGGGAGGGGAGACCCAGTACTTC
>TRBD1|14|TRBJ1-2|TRBV7-2|few
CACSPGQGNYGYTF
TGTGCCTGCTCGCCCGGACAGGGGAACTATGGCTACACCTTC
>-|14|TRBJ1-1|TRBV3-1/TRBV3-2|-
CASSQMIQGTEAFF
TGTGCCAGCAGCCAAATGATCCAGGGCACTGAAGCTTTCTTT
>-|12|TRBJ1-1|TRBV28|few
CASKVGGTEAFF
TGTGCCAGCAAGGTCGGGGGTACTGAAGCTTTCTTT
>-|15|TRBJ2-7|TRBV7-8|few
CASSLSGQQSSEQYF
TGTGCCAGCAGCTTGTCCGGACAGCAATCGTCCGAGCAGTACTTC
>-|14|TRBJ2-5|TRBV24-1|-
CATSDEGYYQTQYF
TGTGCCACCAGTGATGAGGGATATTACCAGACCCAGTACTTC
>TRBD1|15|TRBJ1-2|TRBV24-1|-
CATSDRTGGNYGYTF
TGTGCCACCAGTGATAGGACAGGGGGCAACTATGGCTACACCTTC
>-|12|TRBJ2-3|TRBV11-3|-
CASSLDGDTQYF
TGTGCCAGCAGCCTAGACGGGGATACGCAGTATTTT
>TRBD1|19|TRBJ1-4|TRBV2|-
CASSPTPTGQVATNEKLFF
TGTGCCAGCAGTCCAACCCCGACAGGGCAGGTTGCAACTAATGAAAAACTGTTTTTT
>TRBD1|14|TRBJ2-7|TRBV7-9|-
CASSSRDRGYEQYF
TGTGCCAGCAGCTCCCGGGACAGGGGCTACGAGCAGTACTTC
>-|13|TRBJ1-2|TRBV19|few
CASSIQIAYGYTF
TGTGCCAGTAGTATCCAGATCGCCTATGGCTACACCTTC
>TRBD2|15|TRBJ2-7|TRBV6-5|-
CASSTGLGKSYEQYF
TGTGCCAGCAGTACCGGACTAGGAAAGTCCTACGAGCAGTACTTC
>-|14|TRBJ2-5|TRBV5-1|few
CASSPGFPQETQYF
TGCGCCAGTTCGCCAGGATTCCCCCAAGAGACCCAGTACTTC
>TRBD2|15|TRBJ2-7|TRBV25-1|-
CASSEAWGGNYEQYF
TGTGCCAGCAGTGAAGCCTGGGGGGGGAACTACGAGCAGTACTTC
>TRBD2|16|TRBJ2-7|TRBV3-1/TRBV3-2|-
CASRSIGTSGPYEQYF
TGTGCCAGCAGGAGCATCGGGACTAGCGGTCCCTACGAGCAGTACTTC
>-|13|TRBJ2-7|TRBV20-1|-
CSASAGHYDEQYF
TGCAGTGCTAGTGCTGGACATTATGACGAGCAGTACTTC
>TRBD2|17|TRBJ2-7|TRBV3-1/TRBV3-2|-
CASSQDVASGRTDEQYF
TGTGCCAGCAGCCAAGATGTGGCTAGCGGGAGAACCGACGAGCAGTACTTC
>-|15|TRBJ2-1|TRBV4-1|-
CASSQEGSFYNEQFF
TGCGCCAGCAGCCAAGAGGGGAGTTTTTACAATGAGCAGTTCTTC
>TRBD1|14|TRBJ1-6|TRBV18|-
CASSTTGDNSPLHF
TGTGCCAGCTCCACGACAGGGGATAATTCACCCCTCCACTTT
>-|13|TRBJ2-7|TRBV27|few
CASSPFVTYEQYF
TGTGCCAGCAGCCCCTTCGTTACCTACGAGCAGTACTTC
>-|15|TRBJ2-1|TRBV6-2/TRBV6-3|-
CASSRGSPSYNEQFF
TGTGCCAGCAGTAGGGGGAGCCCTTCCTACAATGAGCAGTTCTTC
>TRBD1|17|TRBJ2-1|TRBV27|-
CASSLLRGLSLYNEQFF
TGTGCCAGCAGCCTCCTAAGGGGGCTGAGCCTTTACAATGAGCAGTTCTTC
>-|13|TRBJ2-7|TRBV7-2|once
CASSLDFIYEQYF
TGTGCCAGCAGCTTAGATTTTATCTACGAGCAGTACTTC
>-|15|TRBJ2-7|TRBV3-1/TRBV3-2|-
CASSQGGRIGYEQYF
TGTGCCAGCAGCCAAGGGGGCAGAATTGGTTACGAGCAGTACTTC